Following are 5 T cell receptor beta chains from one sample sequenced in a study of T cells in Graves' hyperthyroidism and ophthalmopathy. Using RNA transcripts as the source, TCR beta CDR3 regions were amplified. HTBI primers were used for first-round RT-PCR of the TCR CDR3. TCRdb reanalysed the multiplex PCR reads using MiXCR and keeps one entry per CDR3 protein. The data contain over 120,000 distinct CDR3 sequences, over 20% of them singletons. What was sequenced was blood. These TCRs come from a woman in her fifties or sixties with Graves' hyperthyroidism that later progressed to Graves' ophthalmopathy.

This clonotype was detected a few times. This chain uses TRBV18 with TRBJ2-7, with D possibly matching TRBD1 (6 bases). The CDR3 totals 14 residues. CDR1 and CDR2 from the germline V gene are KGHSH and LQKENI. The V gene lost 5 bases and the J gene lost 1 base, with 12 bases spanning the gap. CDR3 amino acids: CASSTSQGSYEQYF. The CDR3 nucleotides are TGTGCCAGCTCAACGTCACAGGGATCCTACGAGCAGTACTTC. The full variable domain, rest sourced from reference TRBV18 and TRBJ2-7, is NAGVMQNPRHLVRRRGQEARLRCSPMKGHSHVYWYRQLPEEGLKFMVYLQKENIIDESGMPKERFSAEFPKEGPSILRIQQVVRGDSAAYFCASSTSQGSYEQYFGPGTRLTVT.

The V gene is TRBV20-1, the J gene TRBJ1-5; maybe TRBD1 (5 bases). V was shortened by 6 bases and J by 9 bases, with 21 bases between the two germline ends. The CDR3 has 14 amino acids. The germline V gene encodes CDR1 DFQATT and CDR2 SNEGSKA (reference sequence). The CDR3 nucleotides read TGCAGTGCCACCCCGCTGGGACCCTTCGGGCCCCAGCATTTT. Residues: CSATPLGPFGPQHF.

The V call is TRBV7-2, the J call TRBJ2-3, with TRBD2 matching over 13 bases. The germline CDR1 and CDR2 sequences are SGHTA and FQGNSA. The CDR3 totals 18 residues. V was pared by 3 bases and J by 4 bases, with 10 bases of the junction left unmatched. CDR3 in amino acids: CASSFKGLAGEGSDTQYF. The CDR3 nucleotides read TGTGCCAGCAGCTTTAAAGGACTAGCGGGAGAGGGGTCAGATACGCAGTATTTT.

This clonotype was seen repeatedly, ten times or more. This chain links TRBV28 with TRBJ2-7; D unclear. Trimming shortened V by 6 bases and J by 0 bases, and 12 bases separated the two germline ends. This CDR3 comprises 14 residues. CDR1 and CDR2 (germline): MDHEN, SYDVKM. The CDR3 sequence is CASRGPTASYEQYF. CDR3 coding DNA: TGTGCCAGCAGGGGTCCAACGGCCTCCTACGAGCAGTACTTC.

This clonotype was found many times. The V gene is TRBV11-2, the J gene TRBJ2-1, with 8 positions matching TRBD2. The CDR3 consists of 15 residues. V gave up 5 bases and J gave up 8 bases; unmatched junction bases: 11. From germline, CDR1 is SGHAT and CDR2 FQNNGV. The CDR3 here is CASSPSGGGRHEQFF. The CDR3 coding sequence is TGTGCCAGCAGCCCCTCCGGGGGGGGACGGCATGAGCAGTTCTTC.